This is a list of T cell receptor beta chains from one sample in a study of cytomegalovirus exposure and HLA in healthy donors. Using immunoSEQ multiplex PCR, the repertoire was profiled, and TCRdb retains in-frame clones only, with some absent. The sample consists of tens of thousands of clones, around 64% of them appearing once. Sequenced material: PBMCs. These receptors were taken from a man aged 40-49 years in good health and CMV-seropositive. Both conserved end residues are part of each CDR3. D genes are given only for firm matches. Size is omitted from some rows. Given values are once, few, many or a class for expanded clones.

>TRBJ2-1|TRBD1|once|TRBV9
CASSAGQGGYNEQFF
TGTGCCAGCAGCGCCGGACAGGGCGGGTACAATGAGCAGTTCTTC
>TRBJ1-2|NA|NA|TRBV7-9
CASSLEEYQGGYTF
TGTGCCAGCAGCTTAGAGGAGTACCAAGGTGGCTACACCTTC
>TRBJ1-2|NA|NA|TRBV28
CASSLTGQAYGYTF
TGTGCCAGCAGTTTAACAGGGCAGGCCTATGGCTACACCTTC
>TRBJ1-1|NA|NA|TRBV11-3
CASSRGGVWGALNTEAFF
TGTGCCAGCAGCAGGGGGGGAGTATGGGGGGCCCTAAACACTGAAGCTTTCTTT
>TRBJ2-2|TRBD2|NA|TRBV5-4
CASESGGGWGELFF
TGTGCCAGCGAGAGCGGGGGGGGATGGGGGGAGCTGTTTTTT
>TRBJ2-7|TRBD1|few|TRBV13
CASRNDRADEQYF
TGTGCCAGCAGAAATGACAGGGCCGACGAGCAGTACTTC
>TRBJ1-5|NA|NA|TRBV9
CASSRGNQPQHF
TGTGCCAGCAGCCGGGGAAATCAGCCCCAGCATTTT
>TRBJ2-7|TRBD1|NA|TRBV5-6
CASSLTGGFYEQYF
TGTGCCAGCAGCTTAACAGGGGGCTTCTACGAGCAGTACTTC
>TRBJ1-1|NA|once|TRBV5-1
CASSPYGRDEAFF
TGCGCCAGCAGCCCTTATGGACGGGATGAAGCTTTCTTT
>TRBJ2-7|TRBD2|NA|TRBV2
CASSEATSGDYEQYF
TGTGCCAGCAGTGAAGCAACTAGCGGGGACTACGAGCAGTACTTC
>TRBJ2-4|NA|NA|TRBV19
CASSITGTLAKNIQYF
TGTGCCAGTAGTATTACGGGGACACTAGCCAAAAACATTCAGTACTTC
>TRBJ2-7|TRBD1|NA|TRBV6-6
CASSQGAEQYF
TGTGCCAGCAGCCAGGGGGCCGAGCAGTACTTC
>TRBJ2-7|NA|few|TRBV30
CAWSRRGDRYEQYF
TGTGCCTGGAGCCGGAGGGGTGACCGCTACGAGCAGTACTTC
>TRBJ1-5|NA|NA|TRBV2
CASSGMADTGEHF
TGTGCCAGCAGTGGAATGGCGGACACCGGTGAGCATTTT
>TRBJ1-6|NA|NA|TRBV27
CASSLRPGDNSPLHF
TGTGCCAGCAGTTTAAGGCCAGGGGATAATTCACCCCTCCACTTT
>TRBJ2-3|TRBD2|NA|TRBV6-5
CASSYTGGLADTQYF
TGTGCCAGCAGTTACACGGGGGGGCTTGCAGATACGCAGTATTTT
>TRBJ2-1|TRBD2|NA|TRBV6-5
CASSFAGTSYEQFF
TGTGCCAGCAGTTTCGCCGGGACTAGCTATGAGCAGTTCTTC
>TRBJ1-1|NA|NA|TRBV5-1
CASSGATITEAFF
TGCGCCAGCAGTGGGGCAACGATCACTGAAGCTTTCTTT
>TRBJ2-5|NA|NA|TRBV5-6
CASSRTGPGETQYF
TGTGCCAGCAGCCGTACAGGCCCCGGGGAGACCCAGTACTTC
>TRBJ1-2|NA|NA|TRBV7-9
CASSLGLQGLYGYTF
TGTGCCAGCAGCTTAGGGCTACAGGGCCTCTATGGCTACACCTTC
>TRBJ2-7|TRBD2|once|TRBV6-5
CASRVAGGTGEQYF
TGTGCCAGCCGAGTAGCGGGGGGGACGGGGGAGCAGTACTTC
>TRBJ2-6|NA|NA|TRBV5-4
CASSVSGANVLTF
TGTGCCAGCAGCGTATCTGGGGCCAACGTCCTGACTTTC
>TRBJ1-4|NA|NA|TRBV28
CASGGGNEKLFF
TGTGCCAGCGGGGGGGGGAATGAAAAACTGTTTTTT
>TRBJ1-3|TRBD1|NA|TRBV10-3
CAISESVTGTYTIYF
TGTGCCATCAGTGAGTCGGTGACAGGGACCTACACCATATATTTT